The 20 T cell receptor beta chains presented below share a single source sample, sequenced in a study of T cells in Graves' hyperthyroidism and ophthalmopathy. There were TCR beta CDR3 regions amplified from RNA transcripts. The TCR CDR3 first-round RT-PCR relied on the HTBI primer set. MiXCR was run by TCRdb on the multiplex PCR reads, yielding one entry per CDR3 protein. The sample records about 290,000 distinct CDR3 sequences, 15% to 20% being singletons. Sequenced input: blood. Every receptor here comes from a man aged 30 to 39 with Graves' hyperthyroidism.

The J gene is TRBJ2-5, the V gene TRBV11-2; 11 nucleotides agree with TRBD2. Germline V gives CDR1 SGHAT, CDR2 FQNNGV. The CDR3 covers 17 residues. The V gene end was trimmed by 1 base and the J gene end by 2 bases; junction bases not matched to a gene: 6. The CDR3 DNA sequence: TGTGCCAGCAGCTTAGTAACGGGACTAGCGGTGCAAGAGACCCAGTACTTC. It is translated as CASSLVTGLAVQETQYF.

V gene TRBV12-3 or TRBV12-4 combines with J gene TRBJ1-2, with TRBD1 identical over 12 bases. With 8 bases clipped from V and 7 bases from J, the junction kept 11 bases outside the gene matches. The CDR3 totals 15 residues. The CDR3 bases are TGTGCCAGCGGAGACTCGGGACAGGGGGCAGGTGGCTACACCTTC. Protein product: CASGDSGQGAGGYTF.

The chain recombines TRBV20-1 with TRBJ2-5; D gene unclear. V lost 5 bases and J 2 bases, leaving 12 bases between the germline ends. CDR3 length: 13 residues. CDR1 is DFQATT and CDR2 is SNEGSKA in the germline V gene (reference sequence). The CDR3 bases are TGCAGTGCTGCGGAGTCATCTCAAGAGACCCAGTACTTC. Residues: CSAAESSQETQYF.

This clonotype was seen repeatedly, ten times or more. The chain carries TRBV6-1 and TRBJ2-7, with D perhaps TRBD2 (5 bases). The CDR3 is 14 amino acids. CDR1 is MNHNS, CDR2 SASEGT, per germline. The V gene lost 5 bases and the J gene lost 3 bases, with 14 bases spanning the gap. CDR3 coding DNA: TGTGCCAGCAGTTCTCCGTCGAGCGGCTACGAGCAGTACTTC. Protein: CASSSPSSGYEQYF.

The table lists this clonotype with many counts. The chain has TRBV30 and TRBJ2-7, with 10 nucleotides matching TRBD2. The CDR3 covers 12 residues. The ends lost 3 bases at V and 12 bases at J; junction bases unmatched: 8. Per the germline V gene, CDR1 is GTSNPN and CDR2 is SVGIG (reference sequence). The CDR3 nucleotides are TGTGCCTGGAGAACACTAGCGGGGTCTAGGTACTTC. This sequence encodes CAWRTLAGSRYF. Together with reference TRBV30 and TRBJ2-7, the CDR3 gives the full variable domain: SQTIHQWPATLVQPVGSPLSLECTVEGTSNPNLYWYRQAAGRGLQLLFYSVGIGQISSEVPQNLSASRPQDRQFILSSKKLLLSDSGFYLCAWRTLAGSRYFGPGTRLTVT.

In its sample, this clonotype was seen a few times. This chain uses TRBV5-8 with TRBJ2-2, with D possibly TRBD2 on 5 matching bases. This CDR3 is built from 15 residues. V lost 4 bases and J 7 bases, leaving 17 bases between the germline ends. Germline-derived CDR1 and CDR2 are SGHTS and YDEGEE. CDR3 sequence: CASSPGLPVVGELFF. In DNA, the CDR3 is TGTGCCAGCAGCCCCGGACTCCCTGTGGTCGGGGAGCTGTTTTTT.

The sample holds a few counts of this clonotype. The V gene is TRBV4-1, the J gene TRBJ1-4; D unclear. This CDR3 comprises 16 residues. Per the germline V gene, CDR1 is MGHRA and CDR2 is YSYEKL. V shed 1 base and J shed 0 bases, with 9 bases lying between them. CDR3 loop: CASSQAGSSTNEKLFF. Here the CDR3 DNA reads TGCGCCAGCAGCCAAGCGGGGTCCTCAACTAATGAAAAACTGTTTTTT.

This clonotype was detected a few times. The CDR3 here is CSASGQGKRGYTF. The CDR3 coding sequence is TGCAGTGCTTCAGGACAGGGGAAACGGGGCTACACCTTC. This sequence joins TRBV20-1 and TRBJ1-2, with 9 bases that match TRBD1. This CDR3 spans 13 amino acids. V lost 5 bases to trimming and J lost 8 bases; unmatched junction nucleotides: 9. Germline V CDR1 and CDR2: DFQATT, SNEGSKA (reference sequence).

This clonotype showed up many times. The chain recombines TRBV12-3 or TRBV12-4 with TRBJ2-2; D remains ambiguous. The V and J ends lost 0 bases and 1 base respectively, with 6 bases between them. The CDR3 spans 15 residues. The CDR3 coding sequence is TGTGCCAGCAGTTTAGCGCACGAGAACACCGGGGAGCTGTTTTTT. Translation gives CASSLAHENTGELFF.

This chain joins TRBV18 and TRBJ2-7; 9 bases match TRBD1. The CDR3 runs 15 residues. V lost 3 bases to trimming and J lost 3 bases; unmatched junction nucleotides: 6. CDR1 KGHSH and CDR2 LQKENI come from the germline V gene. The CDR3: CASSPGTGINYEQYF. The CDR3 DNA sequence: TGTGCCAGCTCACCTGGGACAGGGATCAACTACGAGCAGTACTTC.

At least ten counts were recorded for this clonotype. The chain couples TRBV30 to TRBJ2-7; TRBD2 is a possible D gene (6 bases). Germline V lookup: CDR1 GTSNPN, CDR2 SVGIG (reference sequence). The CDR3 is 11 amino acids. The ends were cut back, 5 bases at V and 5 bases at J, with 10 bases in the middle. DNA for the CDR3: TGTGCCTGGGACTCGGGAGACGAGCAGTACTTC. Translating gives CAWDSGDEQYF.

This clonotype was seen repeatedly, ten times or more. CDR3 DNA: TGTGCCAGCAGTCCCGGGACTAGCGGGGACAATGAGCAGTTCTTC. Translating it yields CASSPGTSGDNEQFF. The chain recombines TRBV3-1 with TRBJ2-1; TRBD2 matches 13 bases. Germline lookup yields CDR1 LGHDT and CDR2 YNNKEL (reference sequence). The length of the CDR3 is 15 residues. The junction had 4 bases not matched to a gene; V was cut back by 6 bases and J by 5 bases.

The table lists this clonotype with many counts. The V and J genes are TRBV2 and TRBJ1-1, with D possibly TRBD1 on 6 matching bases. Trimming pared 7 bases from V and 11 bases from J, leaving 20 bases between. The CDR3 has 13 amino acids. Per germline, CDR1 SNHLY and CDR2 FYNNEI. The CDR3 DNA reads TGTGCCAGCACCAACAGCCGATCTCAGGGGGCTTTCTTT. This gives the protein CASTNSRSQGAFF. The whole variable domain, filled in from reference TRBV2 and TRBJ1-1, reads EPEVTQTPSHQVTQMGQEVILRCVPISNHLYFYWYRQILGQKVEFLVSFYNNEISEKSEIFDDQFSVERPDGSNFTLKIRSTKLEDSAMYFCASTNSRSQGAFFGQGTRLTVV.

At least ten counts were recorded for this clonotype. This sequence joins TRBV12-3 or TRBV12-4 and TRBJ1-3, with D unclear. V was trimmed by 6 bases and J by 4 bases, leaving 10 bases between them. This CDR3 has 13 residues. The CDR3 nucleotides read TGTGCCAGCAGATTACCTTTAGGAAACACCATATATTTT. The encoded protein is CASRLPLGNTIYF.

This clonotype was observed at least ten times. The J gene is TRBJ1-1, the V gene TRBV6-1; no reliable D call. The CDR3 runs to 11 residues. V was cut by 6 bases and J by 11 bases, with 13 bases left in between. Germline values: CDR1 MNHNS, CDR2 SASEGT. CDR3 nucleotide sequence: TGTGCCAGCAGGGATTTTCGTGGGGCTTTCTTT. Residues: CASRDFRGAFF.

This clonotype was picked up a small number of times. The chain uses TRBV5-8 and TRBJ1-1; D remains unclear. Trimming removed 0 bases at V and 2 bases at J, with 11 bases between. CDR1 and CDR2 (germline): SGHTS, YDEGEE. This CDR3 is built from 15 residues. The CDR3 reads CASSLAKAGNTEAFF. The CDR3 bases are TGTGCCAGCAGCTTGGCCAAGGCGGGCAACACTGAAGCTTTCTTT.

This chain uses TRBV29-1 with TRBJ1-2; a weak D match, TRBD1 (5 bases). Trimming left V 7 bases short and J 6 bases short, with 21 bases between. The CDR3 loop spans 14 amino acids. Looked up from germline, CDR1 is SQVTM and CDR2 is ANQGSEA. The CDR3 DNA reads TGCAGCGCCAAACCGGGACCCCCAGGGCATGGCTACACCTTC. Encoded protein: CSAKPGPPGHGYTF.

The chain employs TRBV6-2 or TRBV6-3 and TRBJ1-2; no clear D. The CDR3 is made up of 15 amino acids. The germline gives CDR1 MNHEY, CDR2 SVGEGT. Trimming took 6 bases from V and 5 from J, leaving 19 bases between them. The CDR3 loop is CASRQLRTALYGYTF. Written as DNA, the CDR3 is TGTGCCAGCAGACAACTCAGGACGGCTCTTTATGGCTACACCTTC.

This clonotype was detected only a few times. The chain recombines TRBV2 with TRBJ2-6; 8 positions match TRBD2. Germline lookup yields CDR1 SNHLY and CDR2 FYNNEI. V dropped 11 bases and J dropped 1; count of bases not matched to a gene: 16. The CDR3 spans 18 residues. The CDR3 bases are TGTGCCCTAATAATACAGAAGCGGGAGTTGTCTGGGGCCAACGTCCTGACTTTC. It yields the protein CALIIQKRELSGANVLTF.

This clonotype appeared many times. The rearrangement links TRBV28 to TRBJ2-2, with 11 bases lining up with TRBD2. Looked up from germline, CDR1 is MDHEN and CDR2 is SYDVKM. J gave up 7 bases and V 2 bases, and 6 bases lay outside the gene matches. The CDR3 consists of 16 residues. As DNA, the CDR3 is TGTGCCAGCAGTTTAATAGTAGCGGGAGGGGACGGGGAGCTGTTTTTT. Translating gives CASSLIVAGGDGELFF.